This T cell receptor (beta chain) was obtained from a study of regulatory T cells in long-lasting Graves disease. Trimming took off 4 bases at V and 9 bases at J, with 14 bases between the two ends. The length of the CDR3 is 13 residues. CDR1 is MNHEY and CDR2 is SVGEGT in the germline V gene. Notes on this clonotype: The antigen is undetermined.

Time point noted: newly diagnosed GD, antithyroid drugs for less than 3 months. Following extraction of RNA from PBMCs, that RNA was used to make the TCR library. The study's findings and limits: Lower TCR diversity was seen in persistent Graves' patients than in newly diagnosed ones. There were preferences for TRBV28, TRBJ1-2 and TRBJ2-5 in persistent disease.

iRepertoire HTBI primers and Arm-PCR of CDR3 regions built TCR beta libraries. One entry per CDR3 protein, called by TCRdb with MiXCR from the multiplex PCR reads. Of about 400,000 distinct CDR3 sequences detected, about a sixth appear once; the ten largest clones hold roughly 20%. The sequences come from peripheral blood mononuclear cells (PBMCs), collected at new diagnosis, from a patient treated with antithyroid drugs. The chain uses TRBV6-2 or TRBV6-3 and TRBJ2-3; no reliable D call. This receptor was identified in a female donor with Graves disease. The CDR3 spells CASSSSYRDTQYF. CDR3 nucleotide sequence: TGTGCCAGCAGTTCCTCATATAGAGACACGCAGTATTTT.